Included here is one T cell receptor (beta chain) sequence, with context. Antigen specificity is unknown. The data are from a study of OX40 agonist ivuxolimab in advanced cancers. Study context: While on treatment, patients had intravenous ivuxolimab at 0.01 to 10 mg/kg every 2 weeks. Treatment received earlier with anti-PD-1, anti-PD-L1 or anti-CTLA-4 agents was allowed, and 40% had some. Study-level points and caveats: On average, a greater number of expanded clones characterised CD8+ T cells relative to CD4+.

TCRdb's copy holds only in-frame clones and misses some; the assay was immunoSEQ multiplex PCR. Among 77,000 or so clones listed, nearly 90% were seen once. Samples of blood were obtained at baseline, on cycle 4 day 1, and on cycle 7 day 1. Per germline, CDR1 MNHNY and CDR2 SVGAGI (reference sequence). With 6 bases removed from V and 7 bases from J, the gap between germline ends came to 15 bases. This CDR3 has 13 amino acids. This specimen consisted of CD4+ or CD8+ T cells sorted from blood, obtained in a trial of the OX40 agonist ivuxolimab. This chain links TRBV6-6 with TRBJ1-2, with D tentatively TRBD1 (5 bases). The clonotype comes from an adult with an advanced solid tumor such as melanoma, head and neck, liver or kidney cancer. The CDR3 protein is CASSAREIGGYTF. Written as DNA, the CDR3 is TGTGCCAGCAGCGCCAGGGAGATAGGTGGCTACACCTTC.